The 31 T cell receptor beta chains in this list originate from one sample, sequenced in a study of CD4 T cells in relation to SARS-CoV-2 and coronaviruses. Their recognized antigens are unknown. Repertoires were generated with immunoSEQ multiplex PCR, while TCRdb's copy carries only in-frame clones and drops some. The data hold 25,000 to 35,000 clones, with about three quarters observed a single time. The sample comprised memory CD4+ T cells from PBMCs, cultured in vitro. The receptors originated from an adult with COVID-19.

The chain uses TRBV3-1 (or the pseudogene TRBV3-2) and TRBJ1-1; D uncertain. Looked up from germline, CDR1 is LGHDT and CDR2 is YNNKEL (reference sequence). The V and J ends lost 2 bases and 1 base respectively, with 11 bases between them. The CDR3 runs to 15 residues. Written as DNA, the CDR3 is TGTGCCAGCAGCCAATTCAAGGGATGGAACACTGAAGCTTTCTTT. Its protein product is CASSQFKGWNTEAFF.

This clone turned up a few times. The rearrangement links TRBV28 to TRBJ1-4; TRBD1 matches at 9 bases. In germline, CDR1 is MDHEN, CDR2 SYDVKM. The ends lost 1 base at V and 8 bases at J; junction bases unmatched: 11. This CDR3 is 17 amino acids long. CDR3 protein: CASSLSAATGGLEKLFF. CDR3 DNA sequence: TGTGCCAGCAGTTTATCCGCGGCGACAGGGGGTCTGGAAAAACTGTTTTTT.

This clone appeared a few times. The chain is built from TRBV28 and TRBJ2-7; a possible D gene is TRBD1 (6 bases). V gave up 7 bases and J gave up 2 bases, with 15 bases separating them. Looked up from germline, CDR1 is MDHEN and CDR2 is SYDVKM. CDR3 length: 14 amino acids. The CDR3 DNA is TGTGCCAGCACCCTATCCGGGACAACCTACGAGCAGTACTTC. Protein: CASTLSGTTYEQYF.

This clone was detected a few times. The genes are TRBV27 and TRBJ1-5; D ambiguous. CDR3 length: 15 residues. V shed 8 bases and J shed 5 bases, with 19 bases lying between them. The germline V gene has CDR1 MNHEY and CDR2 SMNVEV (reference sequence). This CDR3 is CASASIGDGHQPQHF. In DNA form, the CDR3 reads TGTGCCAGCGCGTCCATAGGTGATGGTCATCAGCCCCAGCATTTT.

The chain links TRBV11-3 to TRBJ2-1; perhaps D is TRBD1 or TRBD2 (5 bases each). The V end lost 1 base, the J end lost 4 bases, and 17 bases lay between the germline ends. Looked up from germline, CDR1 is SGHNT and CDR2 is YENEEA. The CDR3 runs 17 residues. Written as DNA, the CDR3 is TGTGCCAGCAGCTTAGGGGTCTGGGGGAACTCGTACAATGAGCAGTTCTTC. The encoded protein is CASSLGVWGNSYNEQFF.

The chain carries TRBV10-3 and TRBJ1-5; weak D call: TRBD1 (5 bases). V was shortened by 5 bases and J by 5 bases, with 13 bases between the two germline ends. The CDR3 spans 14 residues. Germline CDR1 and CDR2: ENHRY and SYGVKD. The DNA of the CDR3 is TGTGCCATCAGTATAGACAGCCAGTATCAGCCCCAGCATTTT. As protein: CAISIDSQYQPQHF.

This chain uses TRBV6-5 with TRBJ1-3; D remains unclear. Trimming pared 7 bases from V and 0 bases from J, leaving 13 bases between. The CDR3 loop spans 15 amino acids. Germline V lookup: CDR1 MNHEY, CDR2 SVGAGI. The CDR3 loop reads CASTLRMGSGNTIYF. The CDR3 DNA reads TGTGCCAGCACCCTACGGATGGGCTCTGGAAACACCATATATTTT.

The genes are TRBV28 and TRBJ2-3; D remains unclear. The V end lost 6 bases, the J end lost 4 bases, and 20 bases lay between the germline ends. Germline lookup yields CDR1 MDHEN and CDR2 SYDVKM. CDR3 length: 16 amino acids. The CDR3 nucleotides read TGTGCCAGCAGGGGCTCGAAAGGGTCACGGGCAGATACGCAGTATTTT. Amino acid sequence: CASRGSKGSRADTQYF.

The V and J genes are TRBV5-1 and TRBJ1-3; 8 bases are shared with TRBD1. V lost 3 bases and J lost 8; bases outside the gene matches: 7. This CDR3 has 14 amino acids. The germline V gene encodes CDR1 SGHRS and CDR2 YFSETQ. CDR3 bases: TGCGCCAGCAGCTCAACTCAGGGGGCAGACACCATATATTTT. Protein product: CASSSTQGADTIYF.

This clone has just a few counts. The CDR3 reads CASSSRQGAETQYF. The CDR3 DNA sequence: TGTGCCAGCAGCTCCCGACAGGGGGCGGAGACCCAGTACTTC. The rearrangement uses TRBV7-2 and TRBJ2-5, with TRBD1 identical over 10 bases. Germline V gene lookup returns CDR1 SGHTA and CDR2 FQGNSA. V gave up 4 bases and J gave up 5 bases; unmatched junction bases: 4. The CDR3 totals 14 residues.

The chain uses TRBV7-9 and TRBJ2-3; TRBD2 agrees at 8 bases. Per the germline V gene, CDR1 is SEHNR and CDR2 is FQNEAQ (reference sequence). This CDR3 comprises 17 residues. Losses at the gene ends were 4 bases for V and 2 bases for J; bases not matched to a gene: 11. This chain's CDR3 is CASSSLPSGPYTDTQYF. CDR3 coding DNA: TGTGCCAGCAGCTCCTTACCTAGCGGGCCTTACACAGATACGCAGTATTTT. Full variable domain (rest looked up from reference TRBV7-9 and TRBJ2-3): DTGVSQNPRHKITKRGQNVTFRCDPISEHNRLYWYRQTLGQGPEFLTYFQNEAQLEKSRLLSDRFSAERPKGSFSTLEIQRTEQGDSAMYLCASSSLPSGPYTDTQYFGPGTRLTVL.

Only one count was recorded for this clone. The V and J genes are TRBV6-6 and TRBJ2-7; D is perhaps TRBD1 (6 bases). The V and J ends lost 10 bases and 5 bases respectively, with 15 bases between them. Looked up from germline, CDR1 is MNHNY and CDR2 is SVGAGI (reference sequence). CDR3 length: 12 amino acids. The CDR3 here is CATEDSSHEQYF. The CDR3 coding sequence is TGTGCCACCGAGGACAGTTCTCACGAGCAGTACTTC.

This clone was found once. This chain joins TRBV7-2 and TRBJ2-3; D not certain. Trimming shortened V by 7 bases and J by 2 bases, and 7 bases separated the two germline ends. The CDR3 extends over 12 amino acids. In germline, CDR1 is SGHTA, CDR2 FQGNSA. For the CDR3, the DNA is TGTGCCAGCACTTTAGCCACAGATACGCAGTATTTT. Residues: CASTLATDTQYF.

The chain employs TRBV5-6 and TRBJ1-3; no reliable D call. CDR3 size: 15 residues. CDR1 SGHDT and CDR2 YYEEEE come from the germline V gene. The V end lost 6 bases, the J end lost 1 base, and 14 bases lay between the germline ends. The CDR3 DNA reads as TGTGCCAGCACCTCGGTCTCGGCTTCTGGAAACACCATATATTTT. Encoded protein: CASTSVSASGNTIYF.

This chain links TRBV6-6 with TRBJ1-3; D gene ambiguous. Trimming stripped 5 bases from V and 9 bases from J, with 8 bases between. Germline lookup yields CDR1 MNHNY and CDR2 SVGAGI (reference sequence). This CDR3 has 11 amino acids. The CDR3 DNA reads TGTGCCAGCAGTATGGCGAGCACCATATATTTT. It translates to CASSMASTIYF.

The chain combines TRBV9 with TRBJ1-6; no clear D gene. Germline loops: CDR1 SGDLS, CDR2 YYNGEE. The CDR3 extends over 15 amino acids. V lost 3 bases, J lost 6 bases, and 13 bases lay in between. Here the CDR3 reads CASSATPVGNSPLHF. CDR3 nucleotide sequence: TGTGCCAGCAGCGCGACCCCCGTGGGTAATTCACCCCTCCACTTT. The variable domain in full, with the rest retrieved from reference TRBV9 and TRBJ1-6, is DSGVTQTPKHLITATGQRVTLRCSPRSGDLSVYWYQQSLDQGLQFLIQYYNGEERAKGNILERFSAQQFPDLHSELNLSSLELGDSALYFCASSATPVGNSPLHFGNGTRLTVT.

V and J are TRBV14 and TRBJ2-5; TRBD2 is a possible D gene (5 bases). The CDR3 covers 12 residues. Germline V gives CDR1 SGHDN, CDR2 FVKESK. Between the trimmed V and J ends, which lost 4 bases and 7 bases, there was a span of 10 bases. CDR3 loop: CASSLDRGTQYF. The CDR3 coding sequence is TGTGCCAGCAGCCTTGACCGGGGGACCCAGTACTTC.

V gene TRBV3-1 (or the pseudogene TRBV3-2) combines with J gene TRBJ1-4, with TRBD1 as a possible D gene (5 bases). The CDR3 is 14 residues long. Germline CDR1 and CDR2: LGHDT and YNNKEL (reference sequence). V lost 4 bases, J lost 1 base, and 7 bases lay in between. CDR3 sequence: CASSLRGTNEKLFF. The CDR3 coding sequence is TGTGCCAGCAGCCTGAGGGGAACTAATGAAAAACTGTTTTTT.

V gene TRBV27 combines with J gene TRBJ1-1; weak D call: TRBD1 (5 bases). The CDR3 spans 13 residues. Germline V gene sequence: CDR1 MNHEY, CDR2 SMNVEV (reference sequence). The ends were cut back, 4 bases at V and 10 bases at J, with 16 bases in the middle. CDR3 amino acids: CASSSHQGISAFF. Written as DNA, the CDR3 is TGTGCCAGCAGTTCCCACCAGGGAATATCAGCTTTCTTT.

V gene TRBV19 combines with J gene TRBJ2-1, with D possibly matching TRBD1 (6 bases). Trimming took 5 bases from V and 0 from J, leaving 23 bases between them. This CDR3 comprises 19 residues. Looked up from germline, CDR1 is LNHDA and CDR2 is SQIVND (reference sequence). The CDR3 nucleotides read TGTGCCAGTAGTGCAGTCAGGGGTCGGCGAGCGAGCTCCTACAATGAGCAGTTCTTC. This gives the protein CASSAVRGRRASSYNEQFF.

The V and J genes are TRBV7-6 and TRBJ1-1; D unresolved. CDR3 length: 12 amino acids. Trimming stripped 2 bases from V and 7 bases from J, with 8 bases between. The germline CDR1 and CDR2 sequences are SGHVS and FNYEAQ. CDR3 protein: CASSLLGSEAFF. In nucleotides, the CDR3 is TGTGCCAGCAGCTTATTAGGCAGTGAAGCTTTCTTT.

The chain uses TRBV6-6 and TRBJ2-7; D may be TRBD1 (7 bases). V lost 0 bases and J lost 3, with 12 bases in between. Germline CDR1 is MNHNY and CDR2 is SVGAGI (reference sequence). The CDR3 totals 15 residues. This chain's CDR3 is CASSYSGQGGYEQYF. The CDR3 DNA is TGTGCCAGCAGTTACTCGGGCCAGGGGGGCTACGAGCAGTACTTC.

V usage is TRBV7-2 and J usage is TRBJ2-7; weak D call: TRBD2 (6 bases). Between the trimmed V and J ends, which lost 5 bases and 0 bases, there was a span of 14 bases. The CDR3 is 15 residues long. The germline CDR1 and CDR2 sequences are SGHTA and FQGNSA. CDR3 sequence reads: CASSPRGGDSYEQYF. The CDR3 region has the DNA TGTGCCAGCAGCCCTAGGGGCGGGGACTCCTACGAGCAGTACTTC.

CDR3 coding DNA: TGTGCCAGCAGCTTAGCTCCCACAGGGGGCGTCGCTGAAGCTTTCTTT. This sequence encodes CASSLAPTGGVAEAFF. This chain connects TRBV7-2 to TRBJ1-1, with TRBD1 matching over 9 bases. Germline V gene data show CDR1 as SGHTA and CDR2 as FQGNSA. This CDR3 has 16 residues. V was clipped by 0 bases and J by 6 bases; unmatched bases: 8.

This chain uses TRBV10-2 with TRBJ1-1; unclear D gene. Germline lookup yields CDR1 WSHSY and CDR2 SAAADI. This CDR3 contains 16 residues. Trimming pared 3 bases from V and 3 bases from J, leaving 17 bases between. CDR3 in DNA: TGCGCCAGCAGTGATAGTAGTGTCCCTATCGACACTGAAGCTTTCTTT. Its protein product is CASSDSSVPIDTEAFF.

The chain is built from TRBV5-6 and TRBJ1-2; no reliable D call. The ends were cut back, 0 bases at V and 7 bases at J, with 13 bases in the middle. Germline lookup yields CDR1 SGHDT and CDR2 YYEEEE. CDR3 length: 14 residues. CDR3 loop: CASSLDFRRGGYTF. The DNA of the CDR3 is TGTGCCAGCAGCTTGGACTTTCGGAGAGGTGGCTACACCTTC. The full variable domain, its missing parts supplied by reference TRBV5-6 and TRBJ1-2, is DAGVTQSPTHLIKTRGQQVTLRCSPKSGHDTVSWYQQALGQGPQFIFQYYEEEERQRGNFPDRFSGHQFPNYSSELNVNALLLGDSALYLCASSLDFRRGGYTFGSGTRLTVV.

This clone has just a few counts. The chain carries TRBV18 and TRBJ1-1, with D hard to call. The V end was cut by 1 base, the J end by 3 bases, with 3 bases between. The CDR3 totals 12 residues. In germline, CDR1 is KGHSH, CDR2 LQKENI. Here the CDR3 DNA reads TGTGCCAGCTCACCACGGTACACTGAAGCTTTCTTT. It specifies CASSPRYTEAFF.

The count of this clone is one. V is TRBV20-1 and J is TRBJ1-2; 7 bases are a match to TRBD1. V dropped 3 bases and J dropped 2; count of bases not matched to a gene: 6. Per the germline V gene, CDR1 is DFQATT and CDR2 is SNEGSKA (reference sequence). The CDR3 loop spans 14 amino acids. This CDR3 reads CSASRDRINYGYTF. In DNA, the CDR3 is TGCAGTGCTAGTAGGGACAGAATAAACTATGGCTACACCTTC.

V and J are TRBV18 and TRBJ2-5; 8 nucleotides agree with TRBD1. CDR3 size: 15 residues. CDR1 is KGHSH and CDR2 is LQKENI in the germline V gene. V shed 4 bases, J shed 3 bases, and the junction held 7 bases outside the gene matches. The CDR3 coding sequence is TGTGCCAGCTCACTGCGGACAGGGATTAAAGAGACCCAGTACTTC. Translation: CASSLRTGIKETQYF.

The chain has TRBV4-3 and TRBJ2-3, with D possibly TRBD1 on 5 matching bases. The CDR3 has 14 residues. Trimming stripped 4 bases from V and 4 bases from J, with 12 bases between. CDR1 is LGHNA, CDR2 YSLEER, per germline. CDR3 residues: CASSRDIGADTQYF. In nucleotides, the CDR3 is TGCGCCAGCAGCCGAGATATAGGGGCAGATACGCAGTATTTT.

This clone was found a few times. V and J are TRBV6-2 or TRBV6-3 and TRBJ2-3; weak D call: TRBD2 (5 bases). Germline V gene lookup returns CDR1 MNHEY and CDR2 SVGEGT. Trimming removed 0 bases from V and 5 bases from J, with 18 bases in between. This CDR3 is 17 amino acids long. CDR3 protein: CASSYSSTGRSQDTQYF. The CDR3 region has the DNA TGTGCCAGCAGTTACTCGAGTACGGGAAGGAGTCAAGATACGCAGTATTTT.